The next 15 T cell receptor beta chains were all read from a single sample in a study of shared clonotypes between healthy human individuals. Sequenced by immunoSEQ multiplex PCR; TCRdb stores in-frame clones only, minus some. The sample holds approximately 620,000 clones, around 97% seen once. Sequenced: naive CD4+ T cells sorted from blood. Stated subset: CD45RA+ positively selected. These TCRs come from a woman aged 25 to 39 in good health.

The rearrangement joins TRBV27 to TRBJ1-5, with D perhaps TRBD1 (5 bases). Trimming cost V 1 base and J 5 bases, with 12 bases left between them. The CDR3 runs 15 residues. Germline V gene lookup returns CDR1 MNHEY and CDR2 SMNVEV (reference sequence). The CDR3 nucleotides are TGTGCCAGCAGTTTATATTGGAGGGGTGATCAGCCCCAGCATTTT. Protein product: CASSLYWRGDQPQHF.

The chain links TRBV18 to TRBJ2-2; a weak D match, TRBD1 (6 bases). Trimming pared 4 bases from V and 1 base from J, leaving 13 bases between. The germline V gene encodes CDR1 KGHSH and CDR2 LQKENI. The CDR3 is made up of 16 amino acids. The CDR3 sequence is CASSLPPQGNTGELFF. The CDR3 coding sequence is TGTGCCAGCTCACTTCCTCCACAGGGGAACACCGGGGAGCTGTTTTTT. Full variable domain (missing parts from reference TRBV18 and TRBJ2-2): NAGVMQNPRHLVRRRGQEARLRCSPMKGHSHVYWYRQLPEEGLKFMVYLQKENIIDESGMPKERFSAEFPKEGPSILRIQQVVRGDSAAYFCASSLPPQGNTGELFFGEGSRLTVL.

This clone was recorded once. The CDR3 spells CASSLAPRGQETQYF. The CDR3 DNA is TGTGCCAGCAGCTTAGCCCCCCGCGGGCAAGAGACCCAGTACTTC. The chain joins TRBV11-2 to TRBJ2-5; perhaps TRBD2 as D (5 bases). CDR3 length: 15 amino acids. From germline, CDR1 is SGHAT and CDR2 FQNNGV. V was pared by 1 base and J by 2 bases, with 11 bases between.

This sequence joins TRBV11-2 and TRBJ2-7; possible D gene TRBD2, 6 bases. The CDR3 consists of 14 residues. V shed 7 bases and J shed 6 bases, with 19 bases lying between them. The germline CDR1 and CDR2 sequences are SGHAT and FQNNGV. This CDR3 reads CASTGVSSPSEQYF. The CDR3 DNA reads TGTGCCAGCACGGGAGTATCATCCCCGAGCGAGCAGTACTTC.

The chain employs TRBV21-1 and TRBJ2-3; the DNA was not used to check the table's D call, TRBD1. TRBV21-1 is given as a pseudogene. This CDR3 contains 14 residues. The CDR3 loop reads CASSNSGVTDTQYF. The CDR3 region has the DNA TGTGCCAGCAGCAACTCAGGGGTAACAGATACGCAGTATTTT.

V is TRBV2 and J is TRBJ2-6; the D is unclear. Trimming removed 1 base from V and 0 bases from J, with 4 bases in between. Germline V gene lookup returns CDR1 SNHLY and CDR2 FYNNEI. CDR3 length equals 15 residues. The CDR3 loop is CASSEESSGANVLTF. In DNA, the CDR3 is TGTGCCAGCAGTGAAGAGAGCTCTGGGGCCAACGTCCTGACTTTC. Full variable domain (missing parts from reference TRBV2 and TRBJ2-6): EPEVTQTPSHQVTQMGQEVILRCVPISNHLYFYWYRQILGQKVEFLVSFYNNEISEKSEIFDDQFSVERPDGSNFTLKIRSTKLEDSAMYFCASSEESSGANVLTFGAGSRLTVL.

V is TRBV28 and J is TRBJ2-7; D not resolved. The CDR3 covers 14 residues. Germline assignment: CDR1 MDHEN and CDR2 SYDVKM. With 8 bases removed from V and 0 bases from J, the gap between germline ends came to 14 bases. The CDR3 DNA follows: TGTGCCAGCTGGTCAGATGGCGTCTCCTACGAGCAGTACTTC. Its translation: CASWSDGVSYEQYF.

The chain carries TRBV28 and TRBJ1-4; TRBD1 matches at 7 bases. CDR1 and CDR2 from the germline V gene are MDHEN and SYDVKM. V shed 5 bases and J 8 bases; nucleotides not matched to a gene: 17. The CDR3 loop spans 17 amino acids. The CDR3: CASSRRLGQPEGEKLFF. In DNA, the CDR3 is TGTGCCAGCAGTCGTCGCTTGGGACAGCCTGAGGGAGAAAAACTGTTTTTT.

As concerns this clone: Other DNA sequences in the sample encode the same CDR3. V gene TRBV18 combines with J gene TRBJ2-6; no reliable D call. V lost 3 bases to trimming and J lost 2 bases, with 2 bases between them. CDR1 is KGHSH, CDR2 LQKENI, per germline. The CDR3 is 13 residues long. DNA for the CDR3: TGTGCCAGCTCACCTGCTGGGGCCAACGTCCTGACTTTC. Protein product: CASSPAGANVLTF.

The chain combines TRBV5-1 with TRBJ2-7; 9 bases map to TRBD2. The CDR3 covers 16 residues. The trim removed 2 bases at V and 6 bases at J, leaving 12 bases unmatched. Germline assignment: CDR1 SGHRS and CDR2 YFSETQ. The CDR3 DNA reads as TGCGCCAGCAGCTTACAAGAGAGTAGCGGGAGAGGCGAGCAGTACTTC. Protein sequence: CASSLQESSGRGEQYF. The full variable domain, with the rest looked up from reference TRBV5-1 and TRBJ2-7, is KAGVTQTPRYLIKTRGQQVTLSCSPISGHRSVSWYQQTPGQGLQFLFEYFSETQRNKGNFPGRFSGRQFSNSRSEMNVSTLELGDSALYLCASSLQESSGRGEQYFGPGTRLTVT.

V gene TRBV18 combines with J gene TRBJ2-5; 12 bases map to TRBD2. CDR1 is KGHSH and CDR2 is LQKENI in the germline V gene. The junction had 10 bases not matched to a gene; V was cut back by 4 bases and J by 1 base. This CDR3 has 18 residues. The CDR3 bases are TGTGCCAGCTCACTCCGGACTAGCGGGAACGGGTTCCAAGAGACCCAGTACTTC. Translating it yields CASSLRTSGNGFQETQYF.

The chain combines TRBV5-5 with TRBJ2-7, with TRBD2 matching over 7 bases. Germline CDR1 reads SGHKS; CDR2 reads YYEKEE (reference sequence). Trimming at V came to 4 bases and at J to 1 base, leaving 11 bases not matched to a gene. This CDR3 is built from 16 residues. The CDR3: CASSTASSGWSYEQYF. The CDR3 DNA follows: TGTGCCAGCAGCACGGCCTCTAGCGGCTGGTCCTACGAGCAGTACTTC.

This chain joins TRBV7-2 and TRBJ1-5; possible D gene TRBD1, 6 bases. CDR1 is SGHTA, CDR2 FQGNSA, per germline. With 0 bases removed from V and 4 bases from J, the gap between germline ends came to 10 bases. The CDR3 is made up of 15 amino acids. This CDR3 reads CASSLAPTGNQPQHF. CDR3 in DNA: TGTGCCAGCAGCTTAGCCCCCACAGGGAATCAGCCCCAGCATTTT.

This chain links TRBV4-1 with TRBJ2-2; TRBD2 matches at 9 bases. Germline loops: CDR1 MGHRA, CDR2 YSYEKL. The CDR3 totals 18 residues. The V gene end was trimmed by 0 bases and the J gene end by 0 bases; junction bases not matched to a gene: 5. CDR3 in DNA: TGCGCCAGCAGCCAAGATACGACTAGCGGAACGAACACCGGGGAGCTGTTTTTT. Translating gives CASSQDTTSGTNTGELFF.

This chain connects TRBV5-1 to TRBJ2-1; 9 bases fit TRBD2. CDR1 is SGHRS and CDR2 is YFSETQ in the germline V gene. Trimming took 0 bases from V and 6 from J; bases not matched to a gene: 7. This CDR3 has 16 residues. The DNA for the CDR3 is TGCGCCAGCAGCTTGGCCCAGCTAGCGGGATCCAATGAGCAGTTCTTC. Protein product: CASSLAQLAGSNEQFF.